The 9 T cell receptor beta chains below were found in one sample sequenced in a study of blood T cells in healthy people across ages (dated by TCRdb to the mid-2010s). Libraries were prepared through 5' RACE. Instrument used: Illumina HiSeq 2500. A second about 7 to 11 cycle PCR used a sample-barcoded 5' primer and a J-beta primer mix. The public reads were reanalyzed by TCRdb: fastp trimming at Q25, MiXCR alignment, in-frame beta chains only. Rows are combined by CDR3 protein, so each entry shows the most common genes and DNA. The sample table holds 1,500,000 or so distinct CDR3 sequences, of which 42% were seen once. Less than 5% of the sample lies in the top ten. The sequencing input was blood. The receptors originated from a woman aged 18-29 years in good health.

V and J are TRBV19 and TRBJ2-1; 9 bases agree with TRBD2. The end of the DNA is better explained by TRBJ2-7, so the J call may be wrong. CDR1 and CDR2 (germline): LNHDA, SQIVND (reference sequence). The CDR3 has 16 residues. The CDR3 sequence is CASSMIAGASYNEQYF. The CDR3, as DNA: TGTGCCAGTAGTATGATAGCGGGGGCCTCCTACAATGAGCAGTACTTC.

This chain links TRBV11-2 with TRBJ2-7, with 9 bases aligning to TRBD2. Germline V lookup: CDR1 SGHAT, CDR2 FQNNGV. The CDR3 runs to 15 residues. Unmatched junction bases numbered 8, after V lost 6 bases and J lost 2 bases. CDR3 region: CASRTSGRLTYEQYF. The CDR3 DNA sequence: TGTGCCAGCAGAACAAGCGGGAGGCTTACCTACGAGCAGTACTTC.

The J gene is TRBJ2-7, the V gene TRBV6-2 or TRBV6-3, with TRBD2 identical over 11 bases. The germline V gene has CDR1 MNHEY and CDR2 SVGEGT. This CDR3 is 15 amino acids long. J was trimmed by 2 bases and V by 4 bases; bases with no gene match: 4. CDR3 region: CASSFSGRAAYEQYF. The CDR3 region has the DNA TGTGCCAGCAGTTTTAGCGGGAGGGCCGCCTACGAGCAGTACTTC.

This clonotype was counted ten times or more. The chain joins TRBV6-1 to TRBJ1-1, with D possibly TRBD1 on 6 matching bases. Germline CDR1 MNHNS, CDR2 SASEGT. Trimming removed 8 bases at V and 7 bases at J, with 17 bases between. This CDR3 has 13 amino acids. The CDR3 loop is CASSRGWWGEAFF. CDR3 DNA: TGTGCCAGCTCTAGGGGGTGGTGGGGTGAAGCTTTCTTT.

This clonotype was detected many times. J is TRBJ1-2 and V is TRBV2; 7 nucleotides align to TRBD1. CDR1 is SNHLY, CDR2 FYNNEI, per germline. V lost 4 bases, J lost 2 bases, and 1 base stayed unmatched. The CDR3 extends over 13 amino acids. The DNA for the CDR3 is TGTGCCAGCAGTGCAGGGGGGAACTATGGCTACACCTTC. Translating gives CASSAGGNYGYTF.

The chain combines TRBV29-1 with TRBJ2-1; D is undetermined. The last part of the DNA fits TRBJ2-7 better; the J call may be wrong. The germline CDR1 and CDR2 sequences are SQVTM and ANQGSEA. CDR3 length equals 10 residues. The DNA of the CDR3 is TGCAGCGTTTTTTACAATGAGCAGTACTTC. Translating it yields CSVFYNEQYF.

The rearrangement joins TRBV12-3 or TRBV12-4 to TRBJ2-1; 16 bases fit TRBD2. Trimming removed 6 bases from V and 3 bases from J; junction bases left unmatched: 8. CDR3 length: 18 residues. The CDR3 nucleotides read TGTGCCAGCAGAGCCGGGACTAGCGGGAGGGCTATCTACAATGAGCAGTTCTTC. It encodes CASRAGTSGRAIYNEQFF.

The V and J genes are TRBV7-8 and TRBJ2-1, with 10 bases fitting TRBD1. The CDR3 spans 15 residues. CDR1 is SGHVS, CDR2 FQNEAQ, per germline. With 3 bases clipped from V and 4 bases from J, the junction kept 3 bases outside the gene matches. The CDR3 here is CASSFRDRGYNEQFF. The CDR3 bases are TGTGCCAGCAGCTTCCGGGACAGGGGTTACAATGAGCAGTTCTTC.

This clonotype was seen a few times. V is TRBV7-2 and J is TRBJ2-7, with D unresolved. V was clipped by 4 bases and J by 0 bases, with 13 bases between them. The CDR3 is 15 amino acids. The germline gives CDR1 SGHTA, CDR2 FQGNSA. CDR3 sequence reads: CASSSPPVVSYEQYF. The CDR3 region has the DNA TGTGCCAGCAGCTCACCCCCTGTAGTCTCCTACGAGCAGTACTTC.